These 2 T cell receptor beta chains were all obtained from the same sample, sequenced in a study of blood T cell repertoires in COVID-19 (dated by TCRdb to the early 2020s). Receptors were amplified or captured by the immunoSEQ multiplex PCR assay. The immuneACCESS repertoire file appears here via TCRdb, limited to in-frame rearrangements. These files lack a portion of the clones; in checked studies, under half of the deficit traces to unresolved V genes, and the cause of the others is not known. The sample table records about 210,000 clones; 92% of these occur just once. The ten largest clones take up approximately 1.2% of the sample. Material for sequencing was peripheral blood. The source is a man younger than 45 with acute or convalescent COVID-19.

CDR3 coding DNA: TGTGCCAGCAGCTTCTCAACCGGGGGACAGACCCAGTACTTC. It is translated as CASSFSTGGQTQYF. V gene TRBV5-5 combines with J gene TRBJ2-5; D possibly corresponds to TRBD2 (6 bases). V was trimmed by 2 bases and J by 6 bases, leaving 14 bases between them. In germline, CDR1 is SGHKS, CDR2 YYEKEE (reference sequence). The CDR3 is 14 amino acids.

The V gene is TRBV4-1, the J gene TRBJ1-2; 8 bases line up with TRBD1. The CDR3 totals 16 residues. Germline trimming cut 2 bases from V and 4 bases from J; bases unmatched to any gene: 9. Germline V CDR1 and CDR2: MGHRA, YSYEKL. The CDR3, as DNA: TGCGCCAGCAGCCAAAGAGGGACCGGGACAGGCTATGGCTACACCTTC. Translation gives CASSQRGTGTGYGYTF.